This T cell receptor (beta chain) was documented in a study of graft-versus-host responses after intestinal transplantation. Study-level results: Where graft-donor T cell macrochimerism was present, patients had high graft-versus-host to host-versus-graft clonal ratios in allografts.

Libraries were prepared by immunoSEQ multiplex PCR; TCRdb keeps only in-frame clonotypes and omits some of them. The table lists 9,000 to 10,000 clones, around 26% of them singletons. Responders (around 200,000, CFSE-labeled) were co-plated with around 200,000 irradiated, violet-dye-labeled stimulators. Sequencing was performed on alloreactive CD8+ T cells from a mixed lymphocyte reaction culture, taken before intestinal transplant. The subset here: CFSE-low proliferating T cells sorted from roughly six-day pre-transplant mixed lymphocyte reaction (GvH or HvG direction). This sequence originates from a human patient who received an intestinal transplant.

CDR3 DNA sequence: TGCGCCAGCAGGGATATAGGGACAGCCAAAGGCTACACCTTC. Translation gives CASRDIGTAKGYTF. The chain couples TRBV4-1 to TRBJ1-2, with 7 bases that match TRBD1. The germline V gene encodes CDR1 MGHRA and CDR2 YSYEKL. The CDR3 sequence is 14 residues long. V lost 6 bases, J lost 8 bases, and 12 bases stayed unmatched.